The 20 T cell receptor beta chains reported below all come from one sample, sequenced in a study of T cells in Graves' hyperthyroidism and ophthalmopathy. RNA transcripts yielded amplified TCR beta CDR3 regions. TCR CDR3 regions were first amplified by RT-PCR with HTBI primers. One entry per CDR3 protein, called by TCRdb with MiXCR from the multiplex PCR reads. This table holds 800,000 or so distinct CDR3 sequences, 38% found once. Source material: blood. The receptor source for this set is a man between 18 and 29 years old with Graves' hyperthyroidism.

This clonotype was found a few times. The chain links TRBV6-5 to TRBJ2-6, with a weak D call TRBD2 (5 bases). Germline CDR1 MNHEY, CDR2 SVGAGI. The CDR3 is 16 residues long. The V end lost 6 bases, the J end lost 4 bases, and 16 bases lay between the germline ends. CDR3 residues: CASSGDGETGANVLTF. For the CDR3, the DNA is TGTGCCAGCAGCGGGGATGGGGAAACCGGGGCCAACGTCCTGACTTTC.

V usage is TRBV2 and J usage is TRBJ1-5; no clear D. Germline V lookup: CDR1 SNHLY, CDR2 FYNNEI. V gave up 3 bases and J gave up 7 bases, with 16 bases separating them. CDR3 length: 15 residues. Written as DNA, the CDR3 is TGTGCCAGCAGTGACCCTAGGGCTGGAAACCAGCCCCAGCATTTT. It codes for CASSDPRAGNQPQHF. Together with reference TRBV2 and TRBJ1-5, the CDR3 gives the full variable domain: EPEVTQTPSHQVTQMGQEVILRCVPISNHLYFYWYRQILGQKVEFLVSFYNNEISEKSEIFDDQFSVERPDGSNFTLKIRSTKLEDSAMYFCASSDPRAGNQPQHFGDGTRLSIL.

In this sample, this clonotype turned up a few times. The gene calls are TRBV9 and TRBJ2-2; no clear D. From germline, CDR1 is SGDLS and CDR2 YYNGEE. V lost 4 bases and J 6 bases, leaving 10 bases between the germline ends. The CDR3 runs 13 residues. CDR3 sequence: CASSNMGAGELFF. The CDR3 DNA sequence: TGTGCCAGCAGCAACATGGGCGCCGGGGAGCTGTTTTTT.

This clonotype appeared a single time. This chain uses TRBV7-2 with TRBJ2-2, with D possibly matching TRBD1 (6 bases). Germline V gene sequence: CDR1 SGHTA, CDR2 FQGNSA. The CDR3 runs to 12 residues. V was trimmed by 8 bases and J by 5 bases, leaving 9 bases between them. The CDR3 is CASYRGTGELFF. The CDR3 nucleotides are TGTGCCAGCTATAGGGGGACCGGGGAGCTGTTTTTT.

The V call is TRBV5-6, the J call TRBJ2-7; 9 nucleotides agree with TRBD1. J gave up 6 bases and V 4 bases, and 14 bases lay outside the gene matches. Germline CDR1 reads SGHDT; CDR2 reads YYEEEE. The CDR3 extends over 16 amino acids. CDR3 protein: CASSRLLTGGGLEQYF. The CDR3 bases are TGTGCCAGCAGCCGCCTGCTGACAGGGGGAGGACTCGAGCAGTACTTC.

There are many counts of this clonotype. The chain couples TRBV10-3 to TRBJ2-7; possible D gene TRBD2, 6 bases. V was shortened by 10 bases and J by 2 bases, with 12 bases between the two germline ends. The CDR3 contains 12 residues. Germline V CDR1 and CDR2: ENHRY, SYGVKD. The CDR3 protein is CANGGLPYEQYF. The CDR3 nucleotides read TGTGCCAACGGGGGATTACCCTACGAGCAGTACTTC.

The chain is built from TRBV29-1 and TRBJ1-2; no definite D call. The germline gives CDR1 SQVTM, CDR2 ANQGSEA. Trimming removed 7 bases at V and 7 bases at J, with 13 bases between. The CDR3 totals 11 residues. CDR3 sequence reads: CSGSDWRGYTF. In nucleotides, the CDR3 is TGCAGCGGCTCGGACTGGCGTGGCTACACCTTC.

The chain uses TRBV7-2 and TRBJ2-7, with a tentative D call TRBD1 (5 bases). This CDR3 contains 14 residues. Germline CDR1 reads SGHTA; CDR2 reads FQGNSA. V shed 3 bases and J shed 4 bases, with 13 bases lying between them. The chain's CDR3 is CASSFQGGRYEQYF. CDR3 bases: TGTGCCAGCAGCTTCCAGGGCGGAAGGTACGAGCAGTACTTC.

The chain carries TRBV15 and TRBJ2-3, with D unclear. The CDR3 is 15 residues long. Germline assignment: CDR1 LNHNV and CDR2 YYDKDF (reference sequence). The V and J ends lost 3 bases and 2 bases respectively, with 12 bases between them. The CDR3 DNA reads as TGTGCCACCAGCAGTGAGGACCGCGTCACAGATACGCAGTATTTT. Encoded protein: CATSSEDRVTDTQYF. Filled out from reference TRBV15 and TRBJ2-3, the complete variable domain reads DAMVIQNPRYQVTQFGKPVTLSCSQTLNHNVMYWYQQKSSQAPKLLFHYYDKDFNNEADTPDNFQSRRPNTSFCFLDIRSPGLGDTAMYLCATSSEDRVTDTQYFGPGTRLTVL.

As for this clonotype: One base away lies a much larger clone, so this may be a sequencing read error. The CDR3 nucleotides are TGTGCCAGTAGTACTAGGGGGAGGACTGAAGCTTTCTTT. Its translation: CASSTRGRTEAFF. This chain joins TRBV19 and TRBJ1-1, with D possibly being TRBD1 (6 bases). The V gene lost 4 bases and the J gene lost 5 bases, with 11 bases spanning the gap. The CDR3 is 13 residues long. Germline V CDR1 and CDR2: LNHDA, SQIVND (reference sequence).

The rearrangement uses TRBV4-2 and TRBJ2-7; D is ambiguous. Germline V gene sequence: CDR1 LGHNA, CDR2 YNFKEQ. Between the trimmed V and J ends, which lost 5 bases and 4 bases, there was a span of 12 bases. This CDR3 spans 13 amino acids. The CDR3 spells CASSSKLRYEQYF. CDR3 coding DNA: TGTGCCAGCAGCTCTAAGCTCAGATACGAGCAGTACTTC.

This chain links TRBV7-9 with TRBJ2-3; D remains unclear. Per germline, CDR1 SEHNR and CDR2 FQNEAQ (reference sequence). CDR3 length: 11 amino acids. The V gene lost 7 bases and the J gene lost 2 bases, with 4 bases spanning the gap. Here the CDR3 reads CASTLTDTQYF. The CDR3 DNA reads TGTGCCAGCACCCTCACAGATACGCAGTATTTT. Combining the CDR3 with reference TRBV7-9 and TRBJ2-3 gives the whole variable domain DTGVSQNPRHKITKRGQNVTFRCDPISEHNRLYWYRQTLGQGPEFLTYFQNEAQLEKSRLLSDRFSAERPKGSFSTLEIQRTEQGDSAMYLCASTLTDTQYFGPGTRLTVL.

The chain joins TRBV7-9 to TRBJ2-2; 7 bases are shared with TRBD2. V lost 5 bases, J lost 4 bases, and 4 bases stayed unmatched. CDR3 size: 14 residues. Germline loops: CDR1 SEHNR, CDR2 FQNEAQ (reference sequence). CDR3 DNA sequence: TGTGCCAGCAGCACCTGGACTAGCACCGGGGAGCTGTTTTTT. This translates into CASSTWTSTGELFF.

This clonotype was seen at least ten times. This rearrangement joins TRBV9 to TRBJ1-2, with 9 bases identical to TRBD1. This CDR3 spans 12 amino acids. Looked up from germline, CDR1 is SGDLS and CDR2 is YYNGEE. Germline trimming cut 3 bases from V and 6 bases from J; bases unmatched to any gene: 0. The DNA for the CDR3 is TGTGCCAGCAGCGGGACAGGGGATGGCTACACCTTC. Translation: CASSGTGDGYTF.

The V and J genes are TRBV7-8 and TRBJ2-6; TRBD1 matches 9 bases. Germline V gives CDR1 SGHVS, CDR2 FQNEAQ. V was clipped by 5 bases and J by 0 bases; unmatched bases: 5. The CDR3 consists of 17 residues. CDR3 coding DNA: TGTGCCAGCAGCCAAGGACAGGGGCACTCTGGGGCCAACGTCCTGACTTTC. Its translation is CASSQGQGHSGANVLTF. The variable domain in full, completed from reference TRBV7-8 and TRBJ2-6, reads GAGVSQSPRYKVAKRGQDVALRCDPISGHVSLFWYQQALGQGPEFLTYFQNEAQLDKSGLPSDRFFAERPEGSVSTLKIQRTQQEDSAVYLCASSQGQGHSGANVLTFGAGSRLTVL.

This clonotype was counted many times. V gene TRBV27 combines with J gene TRBJ1-1, with no clear D. CDR1 is MNHEY, CDR2 SMNVEV, per germline (reference sequence). There are 12 residues in the CDR3. V shed 6 bases and J shed 3 bases, with 8 bases lying between them. The CDR3 region has the DNA TGTGCCAGCAGCAGTTGGGACACTGAAGCTTTCTTT. This translates into CASSSWDTEAFF.

This clonotype was counted only a few times. At one of its ends the junction is not consistent with the germline gene, which may arise from a read error. The rearrangement links TRBV7-2 to TRBJ2-2; D gene unclear. Germline values: CDR1 SGHTA, CDR2 FQGNSA. The CDR3 spans 15 residues. This chain's CDR3 is CASSQPDANTGELFF. CDR3 DNA: TGCGCCAGCAGCCAACCGGACGCGAACACCGGGGAGCTGTTTTTT.

The rearrangement links TRBV9 to TRBJ2-6, with D possibly matching TRBD1 (6 bases). Trimming cost V 4 bases and J 0 bases, with 17 bases left between them. The CDR3 totals 18 residues. Germline CDR1 reads SGDLS; CDR2 reads YYNGEE. CDR3 sequence: CASSPLLDSPSGANVLTF. CDR3 in DNA: TGTGCCAGCAGCCCGTTACTGGACAGTCCCTCTGGGGCCAACGTCCTGACTTTC.

This clonotype was counted only a few times. The chain carries TRBV12-3 or TRBV12-4 and TRBJ1-2; D is perhaps TRBD1 (5 bases). The germline V and J ends were trimmed by 6 bases and 4 bases, with 18 bases remaining between them. The CDR3 is made up of 15 amino acids. The CDR3 DNA sequence: TGTGCCAGCAGCCCTCCCTCCGACAGAGCCTATGGCTACACCTTC. This codes for CASSPPSDRAYGYTF.

This clonotype was detected only a few times. Germline and junction disagree at one end, which may indicate a read error. The V call is TRBV6-6, the J call TRBJ2-7, with 9 nucleotides matching TRBD1. CDR3 length equals 13 residues. The germline V gene has CDR1 MNHNY and CDR2 SVGAGI (reference sequence). For the CDR3, the DNA is TGTGCCAGCAGTTGGGACAGGGAGTACGAGCAGTATTTC. It is translated as CASSWDREYEQYF.